These 26 T cell receptor beta chains share one sample of origin, sequenced in a study of T cell changes during pregnancy in multiple sclerosis (dated by TCRdb to about 2019). The library relied on the immunoSEQ multiplex PCR assay. What TCRdb holds here is the immuneACCESS table cut down to in-frame rearrangements. Part of the clones is not present; checked against another copy, under half of the missing clones reflect an unresolved V gene, and the others are unexplained. The sample includes tens of thousands of clones, with around 92% observed a single time. Over 1% of the sample lies in the top ten. Sequencing was performed on peripheral blood, taken after pregnancy. These receptors all come from a female donor in good health, enrolled as a control in a pregnancy study.

This clone was observed a single time. The V and J genes are TRBV6-5 and TRBJ1-1, with 8 bases lining up with TRBD1. Trimming cost V 6 bases and J 5 bases; bases outside gene matches: 11. The CDR3 has 15 residues. CDR1 MNHEY and CDR2 SVGAGI come from the germline V gene. CDR3 region: CASRIDRGVVTEAFF. The DNA for the CDR3 is TGTGCCAGCAGAATAGACAGGGGAGTGGTGACTGAAGCTTTCTTT.

The chain employs TRBV6-5 and TRBJ2-7, with 7 positions matching TRBD2. The CDR3 is 16 amino acids. The V gene end was trimmed by 0 bases and the J gene end by 2 bases; junction bases not matched to a gene: 7. Germline assignment: CDR1 MNHEY and CDR2 SVGAGI. CDR3 DNA: TGTGCCAGCAGTTACTCGATAGGCGGGGGACCCTACGAGCAGTACTTC. It specifies CASSYSIGGGPYEQYF.

The rearrangement links TRBV28 to TRBJ2-6; TRBD1 matches at 7 bases. The CDR3 covers 16 residues. Unmatched junction bases numbered 6, after V lost 7 bases and J lost 0 bases. CDR1 and CDR2 from the germline V gene are MDHEN and SYDVKM. DNA for the CDR3: TGTGCCAGCACCCCGGGACAGCCCTCTGGGGCCAACGTCCTGACTTTC. Its translation is CASTPGQPSGANVLTF.

The rearrangement links TRBV7-2 to TRBJ2-1; D possibly corresponds to TRBD1 (7 bases). Germline CDR1 and CDR2: SGHTA and FQGNSA. Trimming cost V 4 bases and J 10 bases, with 23 bases left between them. The CDR3 spans 16 residues. CDR3 DNA sequence: TGTGCCAGCAGCTGGGCAGGCAGGGGGGTAATCATCGAGCAGTTCTTC. Protein sequence: CASSWAGRGVIIEQFF.

The J gene is TRBJ2-3, the V gene TRBV27, with D unresolved. Germline CDR1 is MNHEY and CDR2 is SMNVEV (reference sequence). Trimming left V 3 bases short and J 0 bases short, with 13 bases between. CDR3 length equals 16 residues. The CDR3 sequence is CASSFQATPSTDTQYF. CDR3 DNA: TGTGCCAGCAGTTTTCAGGCTACGCCTAGCACAGATACGCAGTATTTT.

This sequence joins TRBV5-4 and TRBJ1-6; tentatively, D is TRBD1 (6 bases). The CDR3 sequence is 15 residues long. Trimming removed 4 bases from V and 3 bases from J, with 11 bases in between. The germline CDR1 and CDR2 sequences are SGHNT and YYREEE (reference sequence). The CDR3 loop is CASSRTGSYNSPLHF. The CDR3 DNA sequence: TGTGCCAGCAGCCGAACAGGGAGCTATAATTCACCCCTCCACTTT.

The chain employs TRBV28 and TRBJ1-1; tentatively, D is TRBD1 (6 bases). The CDR3 is 12 residues long. CDR1 and CDR2 (germline): MDHEN, SYDVKM. Trimming cost V 2 bases and J 10 bases, with 11 bases left between them. CDR3 in DNA: TGTGCCAGCAGTTTACTACAGGGCCCAGCTTTCTTT. Amino acid sequence: CASSLLQGPAFF.

The V gene is TRBV4-2, the J gene TRBJ2-6, with D tentatively TRBD1 (6 bases). The CDR3 totals 17 residues. V shed 0 bases and J shed 3 bases, with 12 bases lying between them. Germline CDR1 LGHNA, CDR2 YNFKEQ. The CDR3 is CASSQDRAGVGANVLTF. For the CDR3, the DNA is TGTGCCAGCAGCCAAGATCGGGCAGGGGTTGGGGCCAACGTCCTGACTTTC.

V and J are TRBV5-8 and TRBJ2-1; TRBD1 matches 9 bases. Per germline, CDR1 SGHTS and CDR2 YDEGEE. J gave up 3 bases and V 1 base, and 5 bases lay outside the gene matches. The CDR3 contains 16 residues. CDR3 sequence: CASSLRGTGIYNEQFF. DNA for the CDR3: TGTGCCAGCAGCTTGCGCGGGACAGGGATCTACAATGAGCAGTTCTTC.

The V and J genes are TRBV19 and TRBJ1-5; 10 bases map to TRBD1. Germline-derived CDR1 and CDR2 are LNHDA and SQIVND (reference sequence). The CDR3 covers 14 residues. V lost 7 bases and J lost 5; bases outside the gene matches: 5. CDR3 nucleotides: TGTGCCAGTATTCTGACAGGGGGCCATCAGCCCCAGCATTTT. It yields the protein CASILTGGHQPQHF.

Remarks on this clone: An end of the junction does not agree with germline; a read error may underlie this. The chain uses TRBV28 and TRBJ2-7; tentatively, D is TRBD1 (5 bases). The CDR3 runs to 14 residues. Germline V gene lookup returns CDR1 MDHEN and CDR2 SYDVKM. CDR3 protein: CAGRASGPPYEQYF. The CDR3 region has the DNA TGTGCCGGCAGAGCCTCAGGGCCTCCCTACGAGCAGTACTTC. Complete variable domain (other parts from reference TRBV28 and TRBJ2-7): DVKVTQSSRYLVKRTGEKVFLECVQDMDHENMFWYRQDPGLGLRLIYFSYDVKMKEKGDIPEGYSVSREKKERFSLILESASTNQTSMYLCAGRASGPPYEQYFGPGTRLTVT.

The rearrangement joins TRBV9 to TRBJ1-3; D is possibly TRBD1 (5 bases). The CDR3 totals 16 residues. Germline V gives CDR1 SGDLS, CDR2 YYNGEE. V gave up 3 bases and J gave up 0 bases, with 13 bases separating them. The CDR3 bases are TGTGCCAGCAGCGGGCCAATGGGACTCTCTGGAAACACCATATATTTT. Amino acids: CASSGPMGLSGNTIYF.

The chain couples TRBV10-3 to TRBJ2-7; D gene unclear. CDR1 ENHRY and CDR2 SYGVKD come from the germline V gene. The CDR3 has 11 residues. Deletions cut 4 bases from V and 2 bases from J, with 3 bases between. CDR3 nucleotide sequence: TGTGCCATCAGTGCCACCTACGAGCAGTACTTC. Translated, it gives CAISATYEQYF.

The chain employs TRBV29-1 and TRBJ1-2; 10 bases fit TRBD1. V was clipped by 4 bases and J by 4 bases; unmatched bases: 15. The CDR3 extends over 17 amino acids. Germline V gives CDR1 SQVTM, CDR2 ANQGSEA. CDR3 in amino acids: CSVALTGTGVIGYGYTF. The CDR3 coding sequence is TGCAGCGTTGCACTAACCGGGACAGGGGTAATAGGCTATGGCTACACCTTC.

J is TRBJ2-2 and V is TRBV7-2; the match to TRBD2 covers 13 bases. The germline CDR1 and CDR2 sequences are SGHTA and FQGNSA. After removal of 3 bases from V and 6 bases from J, the junction contained 7 bases not matched to a gene. This CDR3 has 17 residues. The CDR3 loop is CASSLGTSGVWSGELFF. Here the CDR3 DNA reads TGTGCCAGCAGCTTGGGGACTAGCGGGGTCTGGTCCGGGGAGCTGTTTTTT.

This clone was seen once. This chain uses TRBV6-5 with TRBJ2-7, with TRBD1 identical over 8 bases. Germline trimming cut 1 base from V and 2 bases from J; bases unmatched to any gene: 4. Germline values: CDR1 MNHEY, CDR2 SVGAGI. This CDR3 contains 15 residues. In nucleotides, the CDR3 is TGTGCCAGCAGTTACTATTCGGGACAGGCCTACGAGCAGTACTTC. It specifies CASSYYSGQAYEQYF.

The genes are TRBV15 and TRBJ2-7; TRBD2 aligns across 7 bases. This CDR3 region has 15 residues. Germline V gene data show CDR1 as LNHNV and CDR2 as YYDKDF (reference sequence). With 3 bases clipped from V and 4 bases from J, the junction kept 9 bases outside the gene matches. The CDR3 coding sequence is TGTGCCACCAGCAGCGCAAGGACTAGAGCGTACGAGCAGTACTTC. Translation gives CATSSARTRAYEQYF. The whole variable domain, filled in from reference TRBV15 and TRBJ2-7, reads DAMVIQNPRYQVTQFGKPVTLSCSQTLNHNVMYWYQQKSSQAPKLLFHYYDKDFNNEADTPDNFQSRRPNTSFCFLDIRSPGLGDTAMYLCATSSARTRAYEQYFGPGTRLTVT.

A few counts support this clone. The CDR3 protein is CASSLDTRTEAFF. Written as DNA, the CDR3 is TGTGCCAGCAGCTTAGATACCCGGACTGAAGCTTTCTTT. This chain joins TRBV7-9 and TRBJ1-1; D remains ambiguous. The ends were cut back, 1 base at V and 5 bases at J, with 8 bases in the middle. The CDR3 runs 13 residues. Germline values: CDR1 SEHNR, CDR2 FQNEAQ (reference sequence).

The chain uses TRBV19 and TRBJ1-5; no clear D. In germline, CDR1 is LNHDA, CDR2 SQIVND (reference sequence). The length of the CDR3 is 16 residues. Deletions cut 5 bases from V and 3 bases from J, with 17 bases between. CDR3 DNA: TGTGCCAGTAGTTTCAACGGGGTCGGACTCAATCAGCCCCAGCATTTT. The encoded protein is CASSFNGVGLNQPQHF.

This chain uses TRBV9 with TRBJ2-7, with 7 bases matching TRBD2. Trimming cost V 3 bases and J 6 bases; bases outside gene matches: 3. Germline lookup yields CDR1 SGDLS and CDR2 YYNGEE. The CDR3 extends over 12 amino acids. The CDR3 loop reads CASSGPGGEQYF. In nucleotides, the CDR3 is TGTGCCAGCAGCGGCCCGGGGGGCGAGCAGTACTTC.

V and J are TRBV5-4 and TRBJ2-7; D possibly corresponds to TRBD2 (6 bases). Germline V gives CDR1 SGHNT, CDR2 YYREEE (reference sequence). The CDR3 covers 15 residues. V lost 4 bases and J 1 base, leaving 15 bases between the germline ends. Written as DNA, the CDR3 is TGTGCCAGCAGCGGCGGACGGGAGTCTTCCTACGAGCAGTACTTC. Translated: CASSGGRESSYEQYF.

The J gene is TRBJ1-3, the V gene TRBV5-1; TRBD1 matches 8 bases. Germline loops: CDR1 SGHRS, CDR2 YFSETQ. V was clipped by 3 bases and J by 2 bases; unmatched bases: 7. CDR3 size: 16 residues. CDR3 residues: CASSSYVTGAGNTIYF. DNA of the CDR3: TGCGCCAGCAGCTCATACGTGACAGGGGCTGGAAACACCATATATTTT. Combining the CDR3 with reference TRBV5-1 and TRBJ1-3 gives the whole variable domain KAGVTQTPRYLIKTRGQQVTLSCSPISGHRSVSWYQQTPGQGLQFLFEYFSETQRNKGNFPGRFSGRQFSNSRSEMNVSTLELGDSALYLCASSSYVTGAGNTIYFGEGSWLTVV.

The chain combines TRBV18 with TRBJ1-1; D gene uncertain. This CDR3 comprises 16 residues. Trimming cost V 4 bases and J 3 bases, with 18 bases left between them. From germline, CDR1 is KGHSH and CDR2 LQKENI. The CDR3 DNA reads as TGTGCCAGCTCACGGGCGCAACTACGGGGTTACACTGAAGCTTTCTTT. Protein product: CASSRAQLRGYTEAFF.

The gene calls are TRBV6-5 and TRBJ1-1, with unresolved D. V gave up 2 bases and J gave up 0 bases, with 10 bases separating them. The CDR3 sequence is 15 residues long. Germline V gene sequence: CDR1 MNHEY, CDR2 SVGAGI. CDR3 sequence: CASSYTALMNTEAFF. In nucleotides, the CDR3 is TGTGCCAGCAGTTACACAGCTCTCATGAACACTGAAGCTTTCTTT.

This chain links TRBV6-6 with TRBJ2-7, with 7 bases that match TRBD1. There are 14 residues in the CDR3. Germline CDR1 is MNHNY and CDR2 is SVGAGI (reference sequence). The trim removed 2 bases at V and 2 bases at J, leaving 3 bases unmatched. The CDR3 bases are TGTGCCAGCAGTTACGGGACAGAGGCCTACGAGCAGTACTTC. It is translated as CASSYGTEAYEQYF.

This clone was found a few times. V usage is TRBV6-5 and J usage is TRBJ2-7, with D maybe TRBD1 (5 bases). The V gene's germline CDR1 is MNHEY and CDR2 SVGAGI. The CDR3 has 13 amino acids. The ends were cut back, 2 bases at V and 6 bases at J, with 11 bases in the middle. For the CDR3, the DNA is TGTGCCAGCAGTTACGGGCAGGGTGGCGAGCAGTACTTC. This sequence encodes CASSYGQGGEQYF.